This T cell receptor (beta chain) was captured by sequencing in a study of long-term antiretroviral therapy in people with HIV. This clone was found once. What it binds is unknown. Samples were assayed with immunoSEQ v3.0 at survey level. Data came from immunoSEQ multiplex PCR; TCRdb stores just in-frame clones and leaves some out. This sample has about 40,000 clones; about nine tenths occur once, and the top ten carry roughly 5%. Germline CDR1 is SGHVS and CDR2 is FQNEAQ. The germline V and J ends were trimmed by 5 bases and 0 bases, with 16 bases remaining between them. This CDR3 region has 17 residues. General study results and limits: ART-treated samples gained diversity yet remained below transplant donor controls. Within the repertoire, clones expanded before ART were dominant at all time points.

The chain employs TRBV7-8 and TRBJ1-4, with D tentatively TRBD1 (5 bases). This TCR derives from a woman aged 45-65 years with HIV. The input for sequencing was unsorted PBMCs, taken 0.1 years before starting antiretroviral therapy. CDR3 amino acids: CASSGKGFGATNEKLFF. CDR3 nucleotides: TGTGCCAGCAGCGGAAAGGGGTTCGGGGCAACTAATGAAAAACTGTTTTTT.